This TCR beta chain is from a study of blood T cells in healthy people across ages (dated by TCRdb to the mid-2010s). With respect to the entire study: In model experiments, template switching captured about one uniquely barcoded TCR beta cDNA molecule for every two T cells. To avoid experimental bias, donors of different ages were distributed randomly across sequencing lanes. Age-related changes in TCR beta repertoire diversity were measured in the study by deep sequencing normalized with unique cDNA molecular identifiers. The donors were divided into four age groups: young (average around 15 years), middle-aged (about 39), aged (roughly 60) and long-lived (about 80). Using the same blood draw, the study looked at two additional independent replicas of 1 million unique cDNA reads for two donors, one aged 18 to 30 and the other aged 80 or older. Paper-wide results and their limitations: Because the CMV infection status of the donors was unknown, age-related changes in expanded clonotypes may potentially have been confounded. Observed TCR beta diversity per million T cells fell roughly linearly with age, and a significant reduction was already apparent by age about 38. The long-lived group showed more naive CD4+ T cells, fewer expanded clones and increased TCR diversity than the aged group, suggesting age selection. Estimates of total diversity based on one million sequenced T cells were considered lower bounds and underestimates. The percentage of naive T cells measured by flow cytometry correlated strongly with observed TCR beta diversity. Conclusive comparison of naive and antigen-experienced compartments was prevented by the profiling of bulk unsorted PBMCs.

Systemically healthy Caucasian individuals from Russia, 39 in total and aged roughly 6 to 100 years, were included as donors. Each donor gave 8 to 10 milliliters of peripheral blood, drawn into EDTA-treated Vacutainer tubes. Ficoll-Paque density-gradient centrifugation was used to isolate PBMCs, with at least 7 million per sample. Trizol reagent was used to extract total RNA from the PBMCs, yielding at least 6 micrograms per sample. For every donor, flow cytometry on a PBMC aliquot measured the percentage of naive CD45RAhigh/CD27high T cells. This clonotype has only a few counts. There is no known antigen for this receptor. Base qualities are not at hand, and no much larger clone is one base apart. Library preparation employed 5' RACE. The sample was run on an Illumina HiSeq 2500. A second PCR of roughly 7 to 12 cycles was performed with a sample-barcoded 5' primer and a J-beta primer mix. Each TCR beta cDNA molecule received a unique molecular identifier from a template-switch 5' adaptor carrying 12 random nucleotides. At least 3 million CDR3-containing paired-end reads were obtained from each sample. All of the RNA was converted into first-strand cDNA using the Mint cDNA synthesis kit, with a TRBC-specific oligonucleotide serving as the primer. All cDNA was treated with uracil-DNA glycosylase and then went through a first 18-cycle PCR with the universal primers M1SS and BC2_uni_R. In the authors' own workflow: Normalization of each sample was performed by random selection of 1 million high-quality reads, each carrying a distinct molecular identifier. Reads with shared molecular identifiers were discarded instead of being binned into consensus sequences. MiTCR, set to a Q25 quality threshold and the strictest error-elimination algorithm, was used for CDR3 identification, clonotype clustering and error correction. A nonparametric unseen species model using Euler transformation provided a lower-bound estimate of total TCR beta diversity. TCRdb cleaned the public reads at Q25 with fastp, built clones with MiXCR and kept in-frame beta chains. Identical CDR3 proteins give one entry, which carries the most common genes and DNA. The V and J calls here are based on TCRdb, not the publication. The sample includes approximately 1.5 million distinct CDR3 sequences, with approximately 39% observed a single time. The top ten hold just over 4% of the sample.

The sample consisted of blood. This TCR came from a woman aged 18-30 years in good health.

The CDR3 amino acid sequence is: CASSYSFASVRVEQYF. The DNA sequence is TGTGCCAGCAGTTACTCCTTTGCTTCCGTTCGGGTCGAGCAGTACTTC. The rearranged segments are TRBV6-2 or TRBV6-3 and TRBJ2-7, with no confident D gene call. The CDR3 measures 16 amino acids from cysteine to phenylalanine. Left in the record is the CDR3 DNA by itself, 48 bases read in frame from the first base. The V and J ends are trimmed by 0 bases and 6 bases, leaving 18 bases between them. Reading the germline V gene gives CDR1 MNHEY and CDR2 SVGEGT.